This TCR beta chain was captured in a study of vaccination and CD4 T cells after COVID-19. Treatment described: roughly 10-day PBMC culture with coronavirus spike peptide pools or control peptides (ViraFEST assay). Cultured CD4+ T-cell DNA underwent Oncomine TCR Beta short-read sequencing. TCRdb independently ran MiXCR on the PCR reads; one entry per CDR3 protein. The sample includes roughly 16,000 distinct CDR3 sequences, 60% to 70% of them seen just once. The CDR3 has 15 residues if both end residues are counted. This clonotype was seen a single time. Antigen unknown. The DNA is left out, because the CDR3 cannot be placed on it with certainty; the CDR3 is given as TCRdb lists it.

The source is a human donor who had recovered from COVID-19. The rearrangement links TRBV21-1 to TRBJ2-7; TRBD1, as called in the table, went unchecked against the DNA. TRBV21-1 is designated a pseudogene. What was sequenced was CD4+ T cells from blood, cultured in vitro. The CDR3 loop reads CASSKVGTGTYEQYF.